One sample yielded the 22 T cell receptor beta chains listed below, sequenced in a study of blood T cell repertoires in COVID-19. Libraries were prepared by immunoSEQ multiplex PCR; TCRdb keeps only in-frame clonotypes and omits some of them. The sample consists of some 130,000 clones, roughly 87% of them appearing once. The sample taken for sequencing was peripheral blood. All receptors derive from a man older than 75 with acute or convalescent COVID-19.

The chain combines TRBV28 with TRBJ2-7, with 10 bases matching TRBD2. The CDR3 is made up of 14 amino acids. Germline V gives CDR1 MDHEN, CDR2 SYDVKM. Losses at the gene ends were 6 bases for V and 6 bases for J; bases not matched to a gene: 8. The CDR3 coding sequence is TGTGCCAGCAGCCCTAGCGGGAGTACAGGCGAGCAGTACTTC. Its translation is CASSPSGSTGEQYF.

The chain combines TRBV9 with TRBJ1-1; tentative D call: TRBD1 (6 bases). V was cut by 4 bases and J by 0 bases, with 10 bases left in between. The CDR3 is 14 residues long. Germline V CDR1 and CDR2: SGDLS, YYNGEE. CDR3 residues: CASSIGQMNTEAFF. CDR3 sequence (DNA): TGTGCCAGCAGCATAGGACAGATGAACACTGAAGCTTTCTTT.

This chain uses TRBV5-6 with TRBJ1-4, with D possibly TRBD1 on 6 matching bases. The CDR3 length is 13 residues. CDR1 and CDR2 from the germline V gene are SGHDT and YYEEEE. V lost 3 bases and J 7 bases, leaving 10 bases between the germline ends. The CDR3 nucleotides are TGTGCCAGCAGCTCAGGGGAGGGTGAAAAACTGTTTTTT. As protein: CASSSGEGEKLFF. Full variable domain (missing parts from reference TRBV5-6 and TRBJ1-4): DAGVTQSPTHLIKTRGQQVTLRCSPKSGHDTVSWYQQALGQGPQFIFQYYEEEERQRGNFPDRFSGHQFPNYSSELNVNALLLGDSALYLCASSSGEGEKLFFGSGTQLSVL.

CDR3 in amino acids: CASRPGTDPYEQYF. In nucleotides, the CDR3 is TGCGCCAGCAGACCTGGGACAGACCCCTACGAGCAGTACTTC. The chain employs TRBV5-1 and TRBJ2-7, with 7 bases lining up with TRBD1. Germline values: CDR1 SGHRS, CDR2 YFSETQ. CDR3 length: 14 residues. V shed 5 bases and J 2 bases; nucleotides not matched to a gene: 7. The whole variable domain, remainder taken from reference TRBV5-1 and TRBJ2-7, is KAGVTQTPRYLIKTRGQQVTLSCSPISGHRSVSWYQQTPGQGLQFLFEYFSETQRNKGNFPGRFSGRQFSNSRSEMNVSTLELGDSALYLCASRPGTDPYEQYFGPGTRLTVT.

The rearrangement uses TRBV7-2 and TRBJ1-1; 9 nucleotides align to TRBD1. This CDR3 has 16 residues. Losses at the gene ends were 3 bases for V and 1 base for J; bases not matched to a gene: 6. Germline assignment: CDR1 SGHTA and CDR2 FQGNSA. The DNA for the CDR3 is TGTGCCAGCAGCTTCCAAAGGACAGGGGAGAACACTGAAGCTTTCTTT. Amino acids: CASSFQRTGENTEAFF.

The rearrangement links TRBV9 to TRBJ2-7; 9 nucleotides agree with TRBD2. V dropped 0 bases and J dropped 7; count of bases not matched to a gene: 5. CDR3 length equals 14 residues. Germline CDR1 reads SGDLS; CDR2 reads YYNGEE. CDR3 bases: TGTGCCAGCAGCGTAGATAGCGGGAGTGGTGAGCAGTACTTC. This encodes CASSVDSGSGEQYF. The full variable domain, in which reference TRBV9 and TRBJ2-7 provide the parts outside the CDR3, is DSGVTQTPKHLITATGQRVTLRCSPRSGDLSVYWYQQSLDQGLQFLIQYYNGEERAKGNILERFSAQQFPDLHSELNLSSLELGDSALYFCASSVDSGSGEQYFGPGTRLTVT.

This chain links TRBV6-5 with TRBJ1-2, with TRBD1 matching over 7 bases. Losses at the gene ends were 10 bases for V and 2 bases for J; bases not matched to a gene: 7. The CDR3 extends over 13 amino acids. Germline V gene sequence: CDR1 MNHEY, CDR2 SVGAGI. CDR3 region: CAMVAGGNYGYTF. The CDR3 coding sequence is TGTGCCATGGTGGCAGGGGGAAACTATGGCTACACCTTC.

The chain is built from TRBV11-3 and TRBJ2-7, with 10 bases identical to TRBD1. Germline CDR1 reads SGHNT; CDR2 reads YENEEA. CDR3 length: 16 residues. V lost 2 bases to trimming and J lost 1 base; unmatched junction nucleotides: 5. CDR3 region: CASSLSGQGGSYEQYF. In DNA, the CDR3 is TGTGCCAGCAGCTTATCAGGACAGGGGGGATCCTACGAGCAGTACTTC.

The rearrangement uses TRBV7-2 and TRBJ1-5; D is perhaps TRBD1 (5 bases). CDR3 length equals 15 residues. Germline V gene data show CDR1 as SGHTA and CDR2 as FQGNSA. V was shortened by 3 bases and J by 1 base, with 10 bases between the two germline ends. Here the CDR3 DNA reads TGTGCCAGCAGCTTCCGGGAGGGGAGCAATCAGCCCCAGCATTTT. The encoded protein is CASSFREGSNQPQHF. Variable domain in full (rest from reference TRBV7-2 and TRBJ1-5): GAGVSQSPSNKVTEKGKDVELRCDPISGHTALYWYRQSLGQGLEFLIYFQGNSAPDKSGLPSDRFSAERTGGSVSTLTIQRTQQEDSAVYLCASSFREGSNQPQHFGDGTRLSIL.

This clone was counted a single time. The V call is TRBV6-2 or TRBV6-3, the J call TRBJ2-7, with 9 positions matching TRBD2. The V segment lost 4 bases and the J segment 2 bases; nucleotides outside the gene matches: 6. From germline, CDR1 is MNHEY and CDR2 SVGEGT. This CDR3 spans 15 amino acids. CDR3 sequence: CASSSPASGTYEQYF. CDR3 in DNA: TGTGCCAGCAGTTCTCCGGCTAGCGGGACCTACGAGCAGTACTTC.

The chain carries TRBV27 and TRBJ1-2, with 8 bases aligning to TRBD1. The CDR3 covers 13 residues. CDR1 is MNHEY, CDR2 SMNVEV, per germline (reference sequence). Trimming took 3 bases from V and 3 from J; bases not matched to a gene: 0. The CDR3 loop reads CASSLTGDYGYTF. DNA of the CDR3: TGTGCCAGCAGTTTGACAGGGGACTATGGCTACACCTTC.

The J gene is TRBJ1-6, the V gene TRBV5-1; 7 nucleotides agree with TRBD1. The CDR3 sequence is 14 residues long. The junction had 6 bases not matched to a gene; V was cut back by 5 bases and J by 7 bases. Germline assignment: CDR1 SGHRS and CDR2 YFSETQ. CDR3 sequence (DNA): TGCGCCAGCAGACTTGGACAGGAGAATTCACCCCTCCACTTT. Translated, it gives CASRLGQENSPLHF.

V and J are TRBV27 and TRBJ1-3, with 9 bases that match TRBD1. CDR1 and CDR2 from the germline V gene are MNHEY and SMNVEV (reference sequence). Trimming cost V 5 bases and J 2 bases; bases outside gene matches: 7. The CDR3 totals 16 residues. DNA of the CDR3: TGTGCCAGCAGTCCGTATCGGACAGGGGCTGGAAACACCATATATTTT. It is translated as CASSPYRTGAGNTIYF.

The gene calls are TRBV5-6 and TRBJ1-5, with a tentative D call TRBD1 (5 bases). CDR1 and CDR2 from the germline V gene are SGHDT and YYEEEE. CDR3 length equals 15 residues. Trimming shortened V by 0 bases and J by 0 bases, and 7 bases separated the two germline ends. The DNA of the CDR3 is TGTGCCAGCAGCTTGGGACAGTATAGCAATCAGCCCCAGCATTTT. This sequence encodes CASSLGQYSNQPQHF.

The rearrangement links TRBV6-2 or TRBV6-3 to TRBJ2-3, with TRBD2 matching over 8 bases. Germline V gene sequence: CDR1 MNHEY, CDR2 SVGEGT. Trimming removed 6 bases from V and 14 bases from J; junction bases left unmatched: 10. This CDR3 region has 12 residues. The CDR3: CASSLRGLVRYF. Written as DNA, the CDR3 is TGTGCCAGCAGCCTACGGGGACTAGTTCGGTATTTT.

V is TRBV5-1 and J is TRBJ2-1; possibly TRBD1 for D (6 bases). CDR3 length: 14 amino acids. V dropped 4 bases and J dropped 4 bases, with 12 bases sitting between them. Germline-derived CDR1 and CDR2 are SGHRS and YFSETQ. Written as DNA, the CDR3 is TGCGCCAGCAGCGTTACAGGGTCTTACAATGAGCAGTTCTTC. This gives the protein CASSVTGSYNEQFF. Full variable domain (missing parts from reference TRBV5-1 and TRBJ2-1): KAGVTQTPRYLIKTRGQQVTLSCSPISGHRSVSWYQQTPGQGLQFLFEYFSETQRNKGNFPGRFSGRQFSNSRSEMNVSTLELGDSALYLCASSVTGSYNEQFFGPGTRLTVL.

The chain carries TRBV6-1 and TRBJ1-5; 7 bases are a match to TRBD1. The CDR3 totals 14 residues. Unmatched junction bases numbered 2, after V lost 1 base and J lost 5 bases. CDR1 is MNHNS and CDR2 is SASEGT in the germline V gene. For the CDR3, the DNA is TGTGCCAGCAGTGAAGACAGGGGATATCAGCCCCAGCATTTT. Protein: CASSEDRGYQPQHF.

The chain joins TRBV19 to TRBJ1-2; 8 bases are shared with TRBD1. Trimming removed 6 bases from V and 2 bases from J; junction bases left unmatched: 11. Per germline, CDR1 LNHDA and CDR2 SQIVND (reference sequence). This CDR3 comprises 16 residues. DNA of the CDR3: TGTGCCAGTAGGCTCCCCGGGACAGGAAAAAACTATGGCTACACCTTC. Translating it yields CASRLPGTGKNYGYTF.

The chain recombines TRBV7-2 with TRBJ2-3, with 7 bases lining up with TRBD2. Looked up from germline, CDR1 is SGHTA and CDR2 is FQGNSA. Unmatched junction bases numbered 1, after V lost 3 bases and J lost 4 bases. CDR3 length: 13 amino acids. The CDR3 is CASSFRGADTQYF. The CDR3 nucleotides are TGTGCCAGCAGCTTCCGGGGGGCAGATACGCAGTATTTT. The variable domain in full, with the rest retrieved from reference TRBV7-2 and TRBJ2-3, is GAGVSQSPSNKVTEKGKDVELRCDPISGHTALYWYRQSLGQGLEFLIYFQGNSAPDKSGLPSDRFSAERTGGSVSTLTIQRTQQEDSAVYLCASSFRGADTQYFGPGTRLTVL.

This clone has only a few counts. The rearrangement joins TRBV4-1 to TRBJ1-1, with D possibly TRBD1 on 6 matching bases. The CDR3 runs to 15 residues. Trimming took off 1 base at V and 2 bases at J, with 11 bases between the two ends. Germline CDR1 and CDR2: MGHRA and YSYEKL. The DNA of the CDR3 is TGCGCCAGCAGCCAAGGTCTACAGGGTAACACTGAAGCTTTCTTT. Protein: CASSQGLQGNTEAFF.

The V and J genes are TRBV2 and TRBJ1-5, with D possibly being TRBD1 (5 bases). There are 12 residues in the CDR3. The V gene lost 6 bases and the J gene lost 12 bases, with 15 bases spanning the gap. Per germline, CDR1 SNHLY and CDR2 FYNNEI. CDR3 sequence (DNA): TGTGCCAGCAGCGGCCCAGGGAACCTCCAGCATTTT. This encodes CASSGPGNLQHF.

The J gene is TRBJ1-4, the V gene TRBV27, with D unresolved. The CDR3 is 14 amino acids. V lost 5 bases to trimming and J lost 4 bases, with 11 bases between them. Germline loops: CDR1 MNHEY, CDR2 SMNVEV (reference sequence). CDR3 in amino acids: CASSRLLGNEKLFF. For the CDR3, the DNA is TGTGCCAGCAGTAGACTTTTAGGTAATGAAAAACTGTTTTTT.